The 28 T cell receptor beta chains presented below share a single source sample, sequenced in a study. One entry per CDR3 protein results from TCRdb running MiXCR on the 5' RACE reads. Of some 54,000 distinct CDR3 sequences in the sample, more than 15% were seen once. The sequenced material came from naive CD4+ T cells sorted from blood. As for subset: naive CD4+ T cells, CD4+CD45RA+CD25-. The receptors were sampled from a female donor with breast cancer.

V is TRBV5-6 and J is TRBJ2-3; perhaps TRBD1 as D (5 bases). Trimming pared 1 base from V and 1 base from J, leaving 10 bases between. The CDR3 has 15 amino acids. Germline V gene lookup returns CDR1 SGHDT and CDR2 YYEEEE. The CDR3 nucleotides are TGTGCCAGCAGCTTGATCCAGGGCGGCACAGATACGCAGTATTTT. This encodes CASSLIQGGTDTQYF. Full variable domain (remainder filled in from reference TRBV5-6 and TRBJ2-3): DAGVTQSPTHLIKTRGQQVTLRCSPKSGHDTVSWYQQALGQGPQFIFQYYEEEERQRGNFPDRFSGHQFPNYSSELNVNALLLGDSALYLCASSLIQGGTDTQYFGPGTRLTVL.

The sample holds many counts of this clonotype. The chain joins TRBV7-2 to TRBJ2-1; D is uncertain. The V and J ends lost 5 bases and 3 bases respectively, with 11 bases between them. This CDR3 region has 14 residues. Germline V gives CDR1 SGHTA, CDR2 FQGNSA. The CDR3 DNA follows: TGTGCCAGCAGCGTCCGGCCGGACTACAATGAGCAGTTCTTC. Translating it yields CASSVRPDYNEQFF. The full variable domain, completed using reference TRBV7-2 and TRBJ2-1, is GAGVSQSPSNKVTEKGKDVELRCDPISGHTALYWYRQSLGQGLEFLIYFQGNSAPDKSGLPSDRFSAERTGGSVSTLTIQRTQQEDSAVYLCASSVRPDYNEQFFGPGTRLTVL.

This clonotype was observed many times. This chain links TRBV4-2 with TRBJ2-7; D is unclear. The CDR3 has 14 amino acids. From germline, CDR1 is LGHNA and CDR2 YNFKEQ. V was shortened by 0 bases and J by 0 bases, with 6 bases between the two germline ends. CDR3 residues: CASSQDTFSYEQYF. The CDR3, as DNA: TGTGCCAGCAGCCAAGACACGTTCTCCTACGAGCAGTACTTC.

This clonotype was detected a few times. An end of the junction does not agree with germline; a read error may underlie this. This chain joins TRBV9 and TRBJ1-4, with D possibly being TRBD1 (5 bases). This CDR3 comprises 14 residues. Germline V gives CDR1 SGDLS, CDR2 YYNGEE. This CDR3 reads CASSAKIREEKLSF. CDR3 in DNA: TGTGCCAGCAGCGCCAAGATCAGGGAGGAAAAACTGTCTTTT.

V and J are TRBV12-3 or TRBV12-4 and TRBJ1-2; TRBD1 matches at 12 bases. J lost 7 bases, V lost 6 bases, and 3 bases had no gene match. The CDR3 spans 13 residues. Written as DNA, the CDR3 is TGTGCCAGCAGGGGACAGGGGGCAAGTGGCTACACCTTC. It encodes CASRGQGASGYTF.

This clonotype was counted a few times. The rearrangement links TRBV20-1 to TRBJ2-5; D remains ambiguous. Germline-derived CDR1 and CDR2 are DFQATT and SNEGSKA (reference sequence). Trimming took off 4 bases at V and 3 bases at J, with 12 bases between the two ends. This CDR3 has 13 residues. CDR3: CSAILLAEETQYF. CDR3 in DNA: TGCAGTGCTATACTGTTAGCTGAAGAGACCCAGTACTTC.

There are a few counts of this clonotype. The chain joins TRBV27 to TRBJ1-5, with TRBD1 matching over 7 bases. The CDR3 is 17 residues long. Germline V gene sequence: CDR1 MNHEY, CDR2 SMNVEV (reference sequence). Unmatched junction bases numbered 11, after V lost 4 bases and J lost 2 bases. The CDR3: CASSSMTQGSGNQPQHF. In nucleotides, the CDR3 is TGTGCCAGCAGTTCCATGACACAGGGGTCGGGCAATCAGCCCCAGCATTTT.

This clonotype was seen a handful of times. The CDR3 sequence is CAISEGTGRETYNEQFF. CDR3 coding DNA: TGTGCCATCAGTGAAGGGACAGGGAGGGAAACCTACAATGAGCAGTTCTTC. The gene calls are TRBV10-3 and TRBJ2-1; 9 bases line up with TRBD1. The CDR3 is 17 residues long. The germline CDR1 and CDR2 sequences are ENHRY and SYGVKD. With V trimmed by 3 bases and J by 2 bases, 8 bases remained unmatched.

This clonotype was detected only a few times. The chain recombines TRBV5-1 with TRBJ2-7; D unclear. The V gene lost 0 bases and the J gene lost 3 bases, with 4 bases spanning the gap. This CDR3 region has 12 residues. CDR1 is SGHRS and CDR2 is YFSETQ in the germline V gene. In nucleotides, the CDR3 is TGCGCCAGCAGCTTGGAGCTCTACGAGCAGTACTTC. Protein sequence: CASSLELYEQYF.

This clonotype was counted only a few times. The chain couples TRBV24-1 to TRBJ2-5; the match to TRBD2 covers 11 bases. J gave up 5 bases and V 5 bases, and 6 bases lay outside the gene matches. There are 15 residues in the CDR3. Germline V lookup: CDR1 KGHDR, CDR2 SFDVKD. This CDR3 is CATSASSGRMETQYF. CDR3 sequence (DNA): TGTGCCACCAGTGCATCTAGCGGGAGGATGGAGACCCAGTACTTC.

The rearrangement joins TRBV9 to TRBJ2-5; D unclear. The CDR3 spans 13 residues. Germline V gene data show CDR1 as SGDLS and CDR2 as YYNGEE. Between the trimmed V and J ends, which lost 0 bases and 5 bases, there was a span of 8 bases. This chain's CDR3 is CASSVGTAETQYF. CDR3 nucleotides: TGTGCCAGCAGCGTAGGGACCGCGGAGACCCAGTACTTC.

The J gene is TRBJ1-1, the V gene TRBV29-1; D gene ambiguous. Germline V CDR1 and CDR2: SQVTM, ANQGSEA. The CDR3 consists of 12 residues. Trimming shortened V by 5 bases and J by 1 base, and 8 bases separated the two germline ends. The CDR3 bases are TGCAGCGTTTATTCAGGGAACACTGAAGCTTTCTTT. It codes for CSVYSGNTEAFF.

This clonotype was detected only a few times. The rearrangement uses TRBV4-1 and TRBJ1-5; no firm D call. The V gene's germline CDR1 is MGHRA and CDR2 YSYEKL. This CDR3 comprises 13 residues. V lost 1 base to trimming and J lost 7 bases, with 8 bases between them. The CDR3 region has the DNA TGCGCCAGCAGCCAAGCTCTAGGGCAGCCCCAGCATTTT. It translates to CASSQALGQPQHF.

The V and J genes are TRBV5-6 and TRBJ2-7, with TRBD1 matching 9 bases. V lost 1 base, J lost 3 bases, and 5 bases stayed unmatched. Germline values: CDR1 SGHDT, CDR2 YYEEEE. This CDR3 is 15 amino acids long. The CDR3 protein is CASSLTGTGNYEQYF. As DNA, the CDR3 is TGTGCCAGCAGCTTGACAGGGACAGGGAACTACGAGCAGTACTTC.

CDR3 in DNA: TGTGCCACCAGTGTTGGGCGTTCTTATGGCTACACCTTC. It encodes CATSVGRSYGYTF. The rearrangement links TRBV24-1 to TRBJ1-2; D gene unclear. Germline assignment: CDR1 KGHDR and CDR2 SFDVKD. The CDR3 has 13 residues. Trimming shortened V by 5 bases and J by 5 bases, and 11 bases separated the two germline ends.

The sample holds a few counts of this clonotype. The chain joins TRBV7-8 to TRBJ1-5, with TRBD1 identical over 8 bases. V shed 4 bases and J 6 bases; nucleotides not matched to a gene: 8. Germline-derived CDR1 and CDR2 are SGHVS and FQNEAQ. This CDR3 has 15 residues. The CDR3 region has the DNA TGTGCCAGCAGCTCCGACAGGGGTCCTACTCAGCCCCAGCATTTT. This gives the protein CASSSDRGPTQPQHF.

This clonotype was observed a handful of times. This chain uses TRBV9 with TRBJ1-1; no clear D. Germline-derived CDR1 and CDR2 are SGDLS and YYNGEE. This CDR3 region has 14 residues. V lost 2 bases and J 1 base, leaving 9 bases between the germline ends. CDR3 sequence reads: CASSVAFGNTEAFF. The DNA for the CDR3 is TGTGCCAGCAGCGTTGCGTTTGGGAACACTGAAGCTTTCTTT.

The chain carries TRBV5-5 and TRBJ1-2; tentatively, D is TRBD1 (5 bases). V was trimmed by 3 bases and J by 2 bases, leaving 8 bases between them. Germline CDR1 is SGHKS and CDR2 is YYEKEE (reference sequence). The CDR3 contains 13 residues. This CDR3 reads CASSWDVNYGYTF. The DNA of the CDR3 is TGTGCCAGCAGCTGGGACGTCAACTATGGCTACACCTTC.

This clonotype appeared many times. V gene TRBV6-5 combines with J gene TRBJ1-1; 8 bases map to TRBD1. V was pared by 4 bases and J by 3 bases, with 7 bases of the junction left unmatched. Germline assignment: CDR1 MNHEY and CDR2 SVGAGI. The CDR3 is made up of 15 amino acids. CDR3 sequence reads: CASSSRQGQDTEAFF. The CDR3, as DNA: TGTGCCAGCAGTTCCCGACAGGGGCAGGACACTGAAGCTTTCTTT.

Ten or more counts support this clonotype. The J gene is TRBJ2-3, the V gene TRBV9; 8 nucleotides line up with TRBD2. The J segment lost 2 bases and the V segment lost 4 bases, leaving 12 bases of the junction unmatched. In germline, CDR1 is SGDLS, CDR2 YYNGEE. The CDR3 loop spans 17 amino acids. CDR3 in amino acids: CASSPQQPGLVTDTQYF. The CDR3 DNA sequence: TGTGCCAGCAGCCCTCAACAACCGGGACTAGTCACAGATACGCAGTATTTT.

CDR3 sequence reads: CASSLAKGVDGYTF. The CDR3 DNA is TGTGCCAGCAGCTTAGCGAAGGGGGTTGATGGCTACACCTTC. This sequence joins TRBV7-2 and TRBJ1-2; a weak D match, TRBD1 (6 bases). Trimming removed 0 bases at V and 6 bases at J, with 11 bases between. CDR1 SGHTA and CDR2 FQGNSA come from the germline V gene. The CDR3 contains 14 residues.

Only a few counts were recorded for this clonotype. The rearrangement uses TRBV5-1 and TRBJ1-1; 7 bases map to TRBD1. Germline V gene data show CDR1 as SGHRS and CDR2 as YFSETQ. Losses at the gene ends were 2 bases for V and 0 bases for J; bases not matched to a gene: 4. CDR3 length: 15 amino acids. As DNA, the CDR3 is TGCGCCAGCAGCTTTAACAGGGGAGTGAACACTGAAGCTTTCTTT. Protein: CASSFNRGVNTEAFF. Using reference TRBV5-1 and TRBJ1-1 for the parts outside the CDR3, the full variable domain is KAGVTQTPRYLIKTRGQQVTLSCSPISGHRSVSWYQQTPGQGLQFLFEYFSETQRNKGNFPGRFSGRQFSNSRSEMNVSTLELGDSALYLCASSFNRGVNTEAFFGQGTRLTVV.

The chain employs TRBV2 and TRBJ2-3; 7 nucleotides line up with TRBD2. V gave up 2 bases and J gave up 5 bases; unmatched junction bases: 7. From germline, CDR1 is SNHLY and CDR2 FYNNEI. This CDR3 comprises 15 residues. DNA of the CDR3: TGTGCCAGCAGTGAACTAGCGGTGGCAATAGATACGCAGTATTTT. This codes for CASSELAVAIDTQYF.

The sample holds many counts of this clonotype. This chain links TRBV7-2 with TRBJ1-5, with no clear D. Trimming pared 2 bases from V and 0 bases from J, leaving 8 bases between. This CDR3 has 15 amino acids. CDR1 is SGHTA, CDR2 FQGNSA, per germline. In DNA form, the CDR3 reads TGTGCCAGCAGCTTAATGGCGGGTAGCAATCAGCCCCAGCATTTT. It translates to CASSLMAGSNQPQHF.

In its sample, this clonotype was seen many times. The rearrangement joins TRBV4-2 to TRBJ1-5; D unclear. V was pared by 4 bases and J by 1 base, with 11 bases between. Germline assignment: CDR1 LGHNA and CDR2 YNFKEQ. The CDR3 has 15 residues. CDR3 nucleotide sequence: TGTGCCAGCAGCCTCGAGGTCAGAAGCAATCAGCCCCAGCATTTT. Translation gives CASSLEVRSNQPQHF.

This clonotype was detected a few times. This chain links TRBV4-1 with TRBJ2-7; 14 bases match TRBD2. The CDR3 loop spans 19 amino acids. The J segment lost 5 bases and the V segment lost 4 bases, leaving 16 bases of the junction unmatched. Germline CDR1 and CDR2: MGHRA and YSYEKL. The CDR3 is CASSRSGLAGVRRENEQYF. DNA of the CDR3: TGCGCCAGCAGCCGTTCGGGACTAGCGGGAGTGAGGCGGGAGAACGAGCAGTACTTC.

Comment on this clonotype: Being one base from a much bigger clone, this may be a read error. The chain uses TRBV5-1 and TRBJ2-3, with D possibly being TRBD2 (5 bases). From germline, CDR1 is SGHRS and CDR2 YFSETQ. V shed 1 base and J shed 4 bases, with 10 bases lying between them. The CDR3 spans 14 residues. CDR3 loop: CASSLSGWPDTQYF. The DNA of the CDR3 is TGCGCCAGCAGCTTGTCGGGATGGCCAGATACGCAGTATTTT.

There are many counts of this clonotype. The rearrangement links TRBV12-3 or TRBV12-4 to TRBJ2-1; D uncertain. The CDR3 length is 13 residues. Trimming pared 3 bases from V and 9 bases from J, leaving 12 bases between. DNA for the CDR3: TGTGCCAGCAGTTTCGAAGCCTGGGGTGAGCAGTTCTTC. This gives the protein CASSFEAWGEQFF.